These 17 T cell receptor beta chains were sequenced from one sample in a study of blood T cell repertoires in COVID-19. Some clones are missing from TCRdb's copy, which holds only in-frame ones; the method was immunoSEQ multiplex PCR. The table shows 95,000 to 150,000 clones, with roughly four fifths occurring only once. Sample: peripheral blood. The receptors were gathered from a woman in her seventies with acute or convalescent COVID-19.

The chain combines TRBV5-1 with TRBJ1-2, with a weak D call TRBD1 (5 bases). The CDR3 has 14 amino acids. Germline lookup yields CDR1 SGHRS and CDR2 YFSETQ. Trimming removed 5 bases from V and 2 bases from J, with 13 bases in between. The CDR3 sequence is CASSTGQGNYGYTF. CDR3 nucleotide sequence: TGCGCCAGCAGTACGGGTCAGGGAAACTATGGCTACACCTTC. The whole variable domain, filled in from reference TRBV5-1 and TRBJ1-2, reads KAGVTQTPRYLIKTRGQQVTLSCSPISGHRSVSWYQQTPGQGLQFLFEYFSETQRNKGNFPGRFSGRQFSNSRSEMNVSTLELGDSALYLCASSTGQGNYGYTFGSGTRLTVV.

This chain joins TRBV6-2 or TRBV6-3 and TRBJ1-1; 8 bases agree with TRBD1. CDR1 is MNHEY and CDR2 is SVGEGT in the germline V gene. The CDR3 totals 15 residues. J lost 4 bases, V lost 5 bases, and 9 bases had no gene match. This chain's CDR3 is CASSNDRGKVTEAFF. The CDR3 DNA reads as TGTGCCAGCAGTAACGACAGGGGCAAAGTCACTGAAGCTTTCTTT.

The rearrangement links TRBV7-9 to TRBJ1-3; 7 nucleotides agree with TRBD1. Germline V gene lookup returns CDR1 SEHNR and CDR2 FQNEAQ (reference sequence). This CDR3 region has 17 residues. J lost 1 base, V lost 0 bases, and 6 bases had no gene match. CDR3 nucleotide sequence: TGTGCCAGCAGCTTAGCCGGGACAGCCACTTCTGGAAACACCATATATTTT. It encodes CASSLAGTATSGNTIYF.

The V call is TRBV7-2, the J call TRBJ1-2; no reliable D call. Per the germline V gene, CDR1 is SGHTA and CDR2 is FQGNSA. The CDR3 contains 13 residues. Deletions cut 6 bases from V and 5 bases from J, with 13 bases between. In DNA, the CDR3 is TGTGCCAGCAGTCCCTCCGCGGAATATGGCTACACCTTC. Its translation is CASSPSAEYGYTF.

The V and J genes are TRBV7-9 and TRBJ2-5, with D possibly being TRBD1 (5 bases). This CDR3 has 17 residues. V was pared by 4 bases and J by 1 base, with 19 bases between. Germline values: CDR1 SEHNR, CDR2 FQNEAQ (reference sequence). DNA for the CDR3: TGTGCCAGCAGCTCACAACCCCTTATACAGGTCCAAGAGACCCAGTACTTC. Its protein product is CASSSQPLIQVQETQYF.

The chain is built from TRBV19 and TRBJ1-1, with D perhaps matching TRBD1 (5 bases). Germline CDR1 and CDR2: LNHDA and SQIVND (reference sequence). There are 15 residues in the CDR3. Deletions cut 7 bases from V and 6 bases from J, with 21 bases between. CDR3 bases: TGTGCCAGTACCACCGCGGTTAGGGGCGAAGCTGAAGCTTTCTTT. The encoded protein is CASTTAVRGEAEAFF. The variable domain in full, completed from reference TRBV19 and TRBJ1-1, reads DGGITQSPKYLFRKEGQNVTLSCEQNLNHDAMYWYRQDPGQGLRLIYYSQIVNDFQKGDIAEGYSVSREKKESFPLTVTSAQKNPTAFYLCASTTAVRGEAEAFFGQGTRLTVV.

This clone was counted a single time. The chain couples TRBV6-5 to TRBJ1-1; D may be TRBD1 (5 bases). The V end lost 0 bases, the J end lost 6 bases, and 11 bases lay between the germline ends. This CDR3 has 14 amino acids. Germline CDR1 MNHEY, CDR2 SVGAGI. The CDR3 sequence is CASSYSGRGPEAFF. CDR3 DNA sequence: TGTGCCAGCAGTTACTCGGGGAGGGGCCCTGAAGCTTTCTTT.

The V and J genes are TRBV19 and TRBJ1-1; D gene unclear. CDR1 and CDR2 (germline): LNHDA, SQIVND (reference sequence). The CDR3 spans 15 residues. The V end was cut by 5 bases, the J end by 4 bases, with 17 bases between. The chain's CDR3 is CASSGTTVRGTEAFF. In DNA, the CDR3 is TGTGCCAGTAGTGGAACGACGGTGCGCGGCACTGAAGCTTTCTTT.

The rearrangement uses TRBV10-3 and TRBJ2-3; tentative D call: TRBD1 (5 bases). Germline lookup yields CDR1 ENHRY and CDR2 SYGVKD. Trimming left V 4 bases short and J 2 bases short, with 16 bases between. This CDR3 contains 16 residues. The CDR3 nucleotides are TGTGCCATCAGTGGCCTGGACACAGCTGACACAGATACGCAGTATTTT. Its protein is CAISGLDTADTDTQYF.

V and J are TRBV5-1 and TRBJ2-6; 9 positions match TRBD1. This CDR3 spans 19 amino acids. V lost 0 bases to trimming and J lost 0 bases; unmatched junction nucleotides: 7. Germline V CDR1 and CDR2: SGHRS, YFSETQ. CDR3 nucleotide sequence: TGCGCCAGCAGCTTGGGTACAGGGGGCTCCCTCTCTGGGGCCAACGTCCTGACTTTC. Amino acids: CASSLGTGGSLSGANVLTF.

The chain has TRBV2 and TRBJ2-5, with 10 bases identical to TRBD1. Germline CDR1 reads SNHLY; CDR2 reads FYNNEI. CDR3 size: 15 residues. V shed 4 bases, J shed 5 bases, and the junction held 7 bases outside the gene matches. The CDR3 is CASSVDRGVIETQYF. The CDR3 DNA is TGTGCCAGCAGTGTGGACAGGGGGGTTATTGAGACCCAGTACTTC.

The rearrangement uses TRBV7-9 and TRBJ1-5; TRBD1 is a possible D gene (5 bases). Germline-derived CDR1 and CDR2 are SEHNR and FQNEAQ (reference sequence). The CDR3 covers 14 residues. Deletions cut 4 bases from V and 6 bases from J, with 13 bases between. The CDR3 DNA reads as TGTGCCAGCAGCTCCGGACAAACTACTCAGCCCCAGCATTTT. As protein: CASSSGQTTQPQHF.

The chain uses TRBV11-3 and TRBJ2-7, with 14 bases that match TRBD2. V was clipped by 4 bases and J by 3 bases; unmatched bases: 5. Germline CDR1 reads SGHNT; CDR2 reads YENEEA. The length of the CDR3 is 16 residues. This CDR3 is CASSSGLAGADYEQYF. CDR3 in DNA: TGTGCCAGCAGCTCGGGACTAGCGGGAGCCGACTACGAGCAGTACTTC.

V usage is TRBV19 and J usage is TRBJ1-6; 8 bases match TRBD1. In germline, CDR1 is LNHDA, CDR2 SQIVND (reference sequence). The junction had 3 bases not matched to a gene; V was cut back by 6 bases and J by 8 bases. The CDR3 loop spans 13 amino acids. CDR3 sequence: CASRGQGDSPLHF. The DNA for the CDR3 is TGTGCCAGTAGAGGACAGGGAGATTCACCCCTCCACTTT. Full variable domain (outside the CDR3, taken from reference TRBV19 and TRBJ1-6): DGGITQSPKYLFRKEGQNVTLSCEQNLNHDAMYWYRQDPGQGLRLIYYSQIVNDFQKGDIAEGYSVSREKKESFPLTVTSAQKNPTAFYLCASRGQGDSPLHFGNGTRLTVT.

The V gene is TRBV20-1, the J gene TRBJ1-5, with 9 bases identical to TRBD1. CDR1 and CDR2 (germline): DFQATT, SNEGSKA (reference sequence). CDR3 size: 14 residues. The ends lost 3 bases at V and 4 bases at J; junction bases unmatched: 4. The CDR3 spells CSASRTGVNQPQHF. The CDR3 DNA sequence: TGCAGTGCTAGTCGGACAGGGGTTAATCAGCCCCAGCATTTT.

The V and J genes are TRBV27 and TRBJ1-5; 7 bases match TRBD1. CDR1 and CDR2 from the germline V gene are MNHEY and SMNVEV (reference sequence). The CDR3 sequence is 14 residues long. J gave up 0 bases and V 5 bases, and 1 base lay outside the gene matches. The CDR3 DNA reads as TGTGCCAGCAGTGGGACAGATAGCAATCAGCCCCAGCATTTT. Translated: CASSGTDSNQPQHF.

The chain combines TRBV4-1 with TRBJ2-5; a weak D match, TRBD1 (6 bases). The CDR3 is 15 residues long. The V end was cut by 2 bases, the J end by 2 bases, with 12 bases between. CDR1 is MGHRA and CDR2 is YSYEKL in the germline V gene. CDR3 amino acids: CASSQPGQSQETQYF. As DNA, the CDR3 is TGCGCCAGCAGCCAACCGGGACAAAGTCAAGAGACCCAGTACTTC.